The 29 T cell receptor beta chains in this list originate from one sample, sequenced in a study of cytomegalovirus exposure and HLA in healthy donors. The PCR used 60 Vbeta and 13 Jbeta primers. Produced via immunoSEQ multiplex PCR; TCRdb's table is partial and in-frame only. Of over 55,000 clones listed, approximately 70% are singletons. Input material: PBMCs. The receptors originated from a woman in her fifties or sixties in good health and CMV-seropositive.

The sample holds one count of this clone. The chain employs TRBV27 and TRBJ2-1; 10 nucleotides line up with TRBD2. This CDR3 is built from 15 residues. From germline, CDR1 is MNHEY and CDR2 SMNVEV (reference sequence). V dropped 2 bases and J dropped 8; count of bases not matched to a gene: 6. CDR3 in DNA: TGTGCCAGCAGTTTAGGGCTAGCGGGGGTACATGAGCAGTTCTTC. Amino acid sequence: CASSLGLAGVHEQFF.

This clone is categorized as medium-sized. This rearrangement joins TRBV28 to TRBJ2-1, with TRBD2 matching 9 bases. Per the germline V gene, CDR1 is MDHEN and CDR2 is SYDVKM. J lost 7 bases, V lost 2 bases, and 9 bases had no gene match. This CDR3 region has 16 residues. Here the CDR3 DNA reads TGTGCCAGCAGTTTAATCGGTAGCGGGAGACGGAATGAGCAGTTCTTC. Translated, it gives CASSLIGSGRRNEQFF. The full variable domain, rest sourced from reference TRBV28 and TRBJ2-1, is DVKVTQSSRYLVKRTGEKVFLECVQDMDHENMFWYRQDPGLGLRLIYFSYDVKMKEKGDIPEGYSVSREKKERFSLILESASTNQTSMYLCASSLIGSGRRNEQFFGPGTRLTVL.

V gene TRBV11-1 combines with J gene TRBJ2-1, with a weak D call TRBD2 (5 bases). Trimming left V 7 bases short and J 6 bases short, with 19 bases between. Looked up from germline, CDR1 is SGHAT and CDR2 is FQDESV (reference sequence). This CDR3 is built from 15 residues. CDR3 DNA: TGTGCCAGCACCGTAGGGAGCGCTTGGGTCAATGAGCAGTTCTTC. This gives the protein CASTVGSAWVNEQFF.

The chain recombines TRBV7-9 with TRBJ1-1; the D is unclear. The germline CDR1 and CDR2 sequences are SEHNR and FQNEAQ (reference sequence). Trimming pared 9 bases from V and 4 bases from J, leaving 18 bases between. The CDR3 length is 14 residues. The CDR3 is CASQPTEGSTEAFF. CDR3 nucleotides: TGTGCCAGTCAGCCTACGGAGGGTTCCACTGAAGCTTTCTTT.

This chain links TRBV4-1 with TRBJ2-7; D uncertain. The length of the CDR3 is 19 residues. The V and J ends lost 0 bases and 1 base respectively, with 22 bases between them. Germline CDR1 is MGHRA and CDR2 is YSYEKL. Written as DNA, the CDR3 is TGCGCCAGCAGCCAAGAAAATCTGATCTCCTCCGGCGGATCCTACGAGCAGTACTTC. Translated: CASSQENLISSGGSYEQYF.

The chain is built from TRBV5-1 and TRBJ2-3, with unresolved D. The CDR3 has 13 residues. V gave up 1 base and J gave up 3 bases, with 6 bases separating them. Germline V gene lookup returns CDR1 SGHRS and CDR2 YFSETQ. This CDR3 reads CASSLTETDTQYF. In DNA form, the CDR3 reads TGCGCCAGCAGCTTGACCGAGACAGATACGCAGTATTTT.

This chain joins TRBV27 and TRBJ2-1; 9 nucleotides match TRBD2. Germline CDR1 is MNHEY and CDR2 is SMNVEV (reference sequence). J lost 7 bases, V lost 3 bases, and 10 bases had no gene match. This CDR3 spans 16 amino acids. As DNA, the CDR3 is TGTGCCAGCAGTTTTACCGGGACTAGCAGCTTAAATGAGCAGTTCTTC. It codes for CASSFTGTSSLNEQFF.

This rearrangement joins TRBV11-2 to TRBJ1-2, with D unresolved. CDR1 and CDR2 from the germline V gene are SGHAT and FQNNGV. Trimming cost V 2 bases and J 8 bases, with 15 bases left between them. CDR3 size: 14 residues. The CDR3 spells CASSLSGLAGGYTF. DNA of the CDR3: TGTGCCAGCAGCTTATCCGGACTCGCGGGAGGCTACACCTTC.

This chain joins TRBV19 and TRBJ2-7; no reliable D call. CDR1 is LNHDA and CDR2 is SQIVND in the germline V gene (reference sequence). The germline V and J ends were trimmed by 6 bases and 0 bases, with 9 bases remaining between them. The CDR3 runs to 13 residues. The CDR3 loop is CASRALSSYEQYF. CDR3 nucleotides: TGTGCCAGTAGAGCCCTAAGCTCCTACGAGCAGTACTTC.

V usage is TRBV9 and J usage is TRBJ1-1, with D uncertain. The CDR3 contains 13 residues. Trimming left V 1 base short and J 12 bases short, with 16 bases between. The V gene's germline CDR1 is SGDLS and CDR2 YYNGEE. The DNA of the CDR3 is TGTGCCAGCAGCGTAAACGCGGCCCCCGCAACTTTCTTT. It encodes CASSVNAAPATFF.

This clone appeared a few times. The CDR3 is CASSPQGIEQYF. The CDR3 DNA follows: TGCGCCAGCAGCCCTCAGGGAATCGAGCAGTACTTC. This sequence joins TRBV4-3 and TRBJ2-7; D may be TRBD1 (5 bases). This CDR3 has 12 amino acids. Trimming took 4 bases from V and 6 from J, leaving 10 bases between them. Germline loops: CDR1 LGHNA, CDR2 YSLEER.

This clone showed up just a few times. The J gene is TRBJ1-1, the V gene TRBV5-1; 10 bases match TRBD1. Per germline, CDR1 SGHRS and CDR2 YFSETQ. CDR3 length: 17 amino acids. Trimming removed 4 bases from V and 1 base from J; junction bases left unmatched: 10. CDR3 bases: TGCGCCAGCAGCCCATTCCGACAGGGGGCGCGGAACACTGAAGCTTTCTTT. Its protein is CASSPFRQGARNTEAFF.

The V gene is TRBV11-2, the J gene TRBJ1-6; D remains ambiguous. Trimming removed 1 base from V and 3 bases from J, with 7 bases in between. Germline V CDR1 and CDR2: SGHAT, FQNNGV. This CDR3 comprises 15 residues. The CDR3 region is CASSLGPNYNSPLHF. The CDR3 DNA sequence: TGTGCCAGCAGCTTAGGGCCAAACTATAATTCACCCCTCCACTTT.

The CDR3 DNA follows: TGTGCCAGCAACCTTGGATTAGCGGCTACCTACAATGAGCAGTTCTTC. Encoded protein: CASNLGLAATYNEQFF. The J gene is TRBJ2-1, the V gene TRBV6-6; TRBD2 is a possible D gene (6 bases). V was pared by 7 bases and J by 2 bases, with 18 bases between. The CDR3 is 16 amino acids. Germline lookup yields CDR1 MNHNY and CDR2 SVGAGI (reference sequence).

This clone appeared a single time. The V call is TRBV15, the J call TRBJ2-6; D possibly corresponds to TRBD1 (5 bases). Trimming removed 5 bases from V and 0 bases from J, with 8 bases in between. CDR3 length equals 15 residues. CDR1 and CDR2 from the germline V gene are LNHNV and YYDKDF (reference sequence). CDR3 in amino acids: CATSVDSSGANVLTF. The CDR3 bases are TGTGCCACCAGCGTAGACAGCTCTGGGGCCAACGTCCTGACTTTC.

This sequence joins TRBV28 and TRBJ1-1; the D is unclear. Trimming left V 6 bases short and J 5 bases short, with 13 bases between. The CDR3 runs 13 residues. CDR1 MDHEN and CDR2 SYDVKM come from the germline V gene. The CDR3 nucleotides are TGTGCCAGCAGCGTACGGGTGTCGACTGAAGCTTTCTTT. It translates to CASSVRVSTEAFF. The whole variable domain, remainder taken from reference TRBV28 and TRBJ1-1, is DVKVTQSSRYLVKRTGEKVFLECVQDMDHENMFWYRQDPGLGLRLIYFSYDVKMKEKGDIPEGYSVSREKKERFSLILESASTNQTSMYLCASSVRVSTEAFFGQGTRLTVV.

This chain joins TRBV7-7 and TRBJ1-5; D is perhaps TRBD1 (6 bases). This CDR3 is 13 amino acids long. CDR1 and CDR2 (germline): SSHAT, FNYEAQ (reference sequence). V was shortened by 1 base and J by 5 bases, with 6 bases between the two germline ends. CDR3 nucleotide sequence: TGTGCCAGCAGCTTAGACAGGGATCAGCCCCAGCATTTT. Translating gives CASSLDRDQPQHF.

The chain joins TRBV7-2 to TRBJ1-5; D might be TRBD1 (6 bases). V shed 1 base and J shed 4 bases, with 11 bases lying between them. This CDR3 is built from 15 residues. Germline loops: CDR1 SGHTA, CDR2 FQGNSA. The CDR3 sequence is CASSLGGGGNQPQHF. The CDR3 coding sequence is TGTGCCAGCAGCTTAGGGGGGGGCGGAAATCAGCCCCAGCATTTT.

CDR3 region: CASSRGGQGETEAFF. In nucleotides, the CDR3 is TGTGCCAGCAGCCGGGGGGGACAGGGCGAAACTGAAGCTTTCTTT. V and J are TRBV11-3 and TRBJ1-1; 9 bases are shared with TRBD1. With V trimmed by 5 bases and J by 5 bases, 9 bases remained unmatched. The V gene's germline CDR1 is SGHNT and CDR2 YENEEA. There are 15 residues in the CDR3. Variable domain in full (rest from reference TRBV11-3 and TRBJ1-1): EAGVVQSPRYKIIEKKQPVAFWCNPISGHNTLYWYLQNLGQGPELLIRYENEEAVDDSQLPKDRFSAERLKGVDSTLKIQPAELGDSAVYLCASSRGGQGETEAFFGQGTRLTVV.

The chain links TRBV5-1 to TRBJ2-7, with a tentative D call TRBD1 (5 bases). Trimming stripped 4 bases from V and 3 bases from J, with 14 bases between. Looked up from germline, CDR1 is SGHRS and CDR2 is YFSETQ. CDR3 size: 14 residues. DNA of the CDR3: TGCGCCAGCAGCACCCTAATTGACAGCTACGAGCAGTACTTC. Protein: CASSTLIDSYEQYF.

This clone was seen more than once but under ten times. This rearrangement joins TRBV28 to TRBJ1-5; TRBD1 agrees at 8 bases. CDR3 size: 19 residues. Germline V gene sequence: CDR1 MDHEN, CDR2 SYDVKM. The J segment lost 0 bases and the V segment lost 4 bases, leaving 14 bases of the junction unmatched. In DNA, the CDR3 is TGTGCCAGCAGTTCCGCAGGGGGCAGAGGGTCTTATAGCAATCAGCCCCAGCATTTT. Protein: CASSSAGGRGSYSNQPQHF.

The chain recombines TRBV5-1 with TRBJ1-2, with 7 bases that match TRBD1. The V gene end was trimmed by 6 bases and the J gene end by 9 bases; junction bases not matched to a gene: 14. The length of the CDR3 is 14 residues. Germline V gene sequence: CDR1 SGHRS, CDR2 YFSETQ. The CDR3 is CASNHPDRSSSYTF. For the CDR3, the DNA is TGCGCCAGCAACCACCCGGACAGGTCTAGTAGCTACACCTTC.

The chain links TRBV19 to TRBJ1-4; D is possibly TRBD1 (5 bases). V was shortened by 7 bases and J by 3 bases, with 15 bases between the two germline ends. CDR3 length: 15 residues. The V gene's germline CDR1 is LNHDA and CDR2 SQIVND (reference sequence). The CDR3 sequence is CASIRSGASNEKLFF. CDR3 in DNA: TGTGCCAGTATAAGAAGCGGGGCCTCTAATGAAAAACTGTTTTTT.

The DNA of the CDR3 is TGTGCCAGCAGCATTTTAGGCGGGTCCACAGATACGCAGTATTTT. Translation gives CASSILGGSTDTQYF. This chain links TRBV9 with TRBJ2-3; possibly TRBD2 for D (5 bases). The CDR3 extends over 15 amino acids. Deletions cut 4 bases from V and 2 bases from J, with 14 bases between. Germline V gives CDR1 SGDLS, CDR2 YYNGEE.

This sequence joins TRBV9 and TRBJ1-2; D not resolved. Trimming took 6 bases from V and 4 from J, leaving 7 bases between them. This CDR3 has 11 amino acids. Germline-derived CDR1 and CDR2 are SGDLS and YYNGEE. This CDR3 reads CASNSLYGYTF. As DNA, the CDR3 is TGTGCCAGCAACAGCCTCTATGGCTACACCTTC.

The chain joins TRBV6-4 to TRBJ2-5; D remains unclear. Germline V CDR1 and CDR2: MRHNA, SNTAGT. Trimming took off 5 bases at V and 5 bases at J, with 18 bases between the two ends. The CDR3 covers 15 residues. The CDR3 spells CASSPSNALFETQYF. For the CDR3, the DNA is TGTGCCAGCAGTCCATCGAACGCACTCTTTGAGACCCAGTACTTC.

The genes are TRBV30 and TRBJ1-4; 8 bases agree with TRBD1. Germline values: CDR1 GTSNPN, CDR2 SVGIG (reference sequence). This CDR3 is 12 amino acids long. DNA of the CDR3: TGTGCGCTATCCCAGGGGGCTGAGAAACTGTTTTTT. Protein sequence: CALSQGAEKLFF.

The chain uses TRBV28 and TRBJ2-7; 7 bases are shared with TRBD1. V lost 7 bases to trimming and J lost 3 bases; unmatched junction nucleotides: 6. Looked up from germline, CDR1 is MDHEN and CDR2 is SYDVKM. This CDR3 has 13 amino acids. The CDR3 DNA reads as TGTGCCAGCACCGGGGACAGAGACTACGAGCAGTACTTC. Translated: CASTGDRDYEQYF. Using reference TRBV28 and TRBJ2-7 for the parts outside the CDR3, the full variable domain is DVKVTQSSRYLVKRTGEKVFLECVQDMDHENMFWYRQDPGLGLRLIYFSYDVKMKEKGDIPEGYSVSREKKERFSLILESASTNQTSMYLCASTGDRDYEQYFGPGTRLTVT.

This chain connects TRBV9 to TRBJ2-1; TRBD2 is a possible D gene (5 bases). The CDR3 length is 14 residues. In germline, CDR1 is SGDLS, CDR2 YYNGEE. The V and J ends lost 0 bases and 8 bases respectively, with 12 bases between them. CDR3: CASSVEQGSDEQFF. Written as DNA, the CDR3 is TGTGCCAGCAGCGTAGAGCAAGGTAGCGATGAGCAGTTCTTC.